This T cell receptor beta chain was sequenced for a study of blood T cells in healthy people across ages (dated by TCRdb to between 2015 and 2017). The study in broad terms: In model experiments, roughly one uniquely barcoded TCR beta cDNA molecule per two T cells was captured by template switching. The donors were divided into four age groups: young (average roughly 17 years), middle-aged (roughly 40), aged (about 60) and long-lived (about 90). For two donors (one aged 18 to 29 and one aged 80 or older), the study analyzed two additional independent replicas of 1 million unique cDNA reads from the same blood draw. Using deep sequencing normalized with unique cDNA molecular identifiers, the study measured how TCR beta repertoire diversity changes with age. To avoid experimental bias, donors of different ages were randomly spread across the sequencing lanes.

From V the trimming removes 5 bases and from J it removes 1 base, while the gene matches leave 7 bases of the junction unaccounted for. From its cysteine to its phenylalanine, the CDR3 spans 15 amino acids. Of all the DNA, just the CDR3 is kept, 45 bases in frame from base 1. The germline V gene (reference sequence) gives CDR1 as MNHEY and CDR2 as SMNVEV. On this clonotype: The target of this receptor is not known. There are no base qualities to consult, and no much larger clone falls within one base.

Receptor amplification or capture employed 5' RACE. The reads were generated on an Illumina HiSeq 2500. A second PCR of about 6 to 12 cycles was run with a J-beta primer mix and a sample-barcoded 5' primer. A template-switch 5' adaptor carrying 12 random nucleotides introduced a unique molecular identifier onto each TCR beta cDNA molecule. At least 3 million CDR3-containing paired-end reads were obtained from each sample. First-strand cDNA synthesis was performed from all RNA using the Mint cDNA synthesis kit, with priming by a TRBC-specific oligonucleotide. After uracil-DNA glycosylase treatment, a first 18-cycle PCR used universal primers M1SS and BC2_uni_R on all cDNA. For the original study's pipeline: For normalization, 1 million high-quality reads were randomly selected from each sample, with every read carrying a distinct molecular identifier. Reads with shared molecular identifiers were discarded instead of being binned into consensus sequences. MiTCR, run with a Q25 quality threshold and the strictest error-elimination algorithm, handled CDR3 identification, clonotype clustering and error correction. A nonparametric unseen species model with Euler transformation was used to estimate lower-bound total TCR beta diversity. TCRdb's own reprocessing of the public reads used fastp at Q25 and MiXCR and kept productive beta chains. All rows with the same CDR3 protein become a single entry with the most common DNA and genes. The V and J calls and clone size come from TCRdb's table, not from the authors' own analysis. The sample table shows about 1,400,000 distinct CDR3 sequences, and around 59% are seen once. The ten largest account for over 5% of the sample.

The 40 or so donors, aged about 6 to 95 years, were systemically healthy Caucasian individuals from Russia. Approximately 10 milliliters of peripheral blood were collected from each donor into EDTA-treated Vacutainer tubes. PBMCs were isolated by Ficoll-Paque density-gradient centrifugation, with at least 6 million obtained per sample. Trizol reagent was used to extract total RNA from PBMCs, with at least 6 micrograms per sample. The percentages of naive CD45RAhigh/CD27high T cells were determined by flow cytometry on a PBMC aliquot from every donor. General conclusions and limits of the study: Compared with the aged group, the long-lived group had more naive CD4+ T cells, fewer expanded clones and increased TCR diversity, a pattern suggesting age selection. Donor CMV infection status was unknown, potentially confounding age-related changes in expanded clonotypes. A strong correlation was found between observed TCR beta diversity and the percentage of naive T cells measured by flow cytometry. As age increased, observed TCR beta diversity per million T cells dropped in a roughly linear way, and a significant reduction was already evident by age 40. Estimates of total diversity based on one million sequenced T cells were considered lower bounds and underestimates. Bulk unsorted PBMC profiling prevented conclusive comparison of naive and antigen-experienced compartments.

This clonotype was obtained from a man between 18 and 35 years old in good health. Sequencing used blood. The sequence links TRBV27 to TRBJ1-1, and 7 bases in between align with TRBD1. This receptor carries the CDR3 CASSTGTVRNTEAFF. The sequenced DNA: TGTGCCAGCAGTACCGGGACAGTGAGGAACACTGAAGCTTTCTTT.